Below, 5 T cell receptor beta chains from the same sample are listed, as sequenced in a study of immune heterogeneity within non-small cell lung tumors. The TCR beta CDR3 region underwent multiplex PCR amplification with 32 V and 13 J primers. TCRdb called the multiplex PCR reads again in MiXCR, with one record for every CDR3 protein. The table has roughly 20,000 distinct CDR3 sequences, 25% to 30% seen once; the top ten hold 4% to 5.5%. The template for each sample was around 540 ng of genomic DNA, which had been extracted from bulk tumor tissue. During surgery, each primary tumor gave multiple biopsies spaced as far apart as possible. Curative surgery was performed on patients who had untreated, newly diagnosed non-small cell lung cancer. The specimen sequenced was lung tumor tissue. These receptors came from a man aged 40-49 years with non-small cell lung cancer.

Only a few counts were recorded for this clonotype. This chain connects TRBV7-2 to TRBJ2-3; weak D call: TRBD2 (6 bases). CDR3 length: 15 amino acids. CDR1 and CDR2 from the germline V gene are SGHTA and FQGNSA. V was cut by 2 bases and J by 6 bases, with 15 bases left in between. The CDR3 region is CASSLMTAGPDTQYF. The DNA for the CDR3 is TGTGCCAGCAGCTTAATGACAGCGGGCCCGGATACGCAGTATTTT.

In regard to this clonotype: The CDR3 does not end in the conserved phenylalanine or tryptophan, so this is likely a read error. The CDR3 protein is CASSRSGSIYEQYL. The CDR3 region has the DNA TGTGCCAGCAGCCGTAGCGGGAGTATCTACGAGCAGTACTTA. This rearrangement joins TRBV3-1 to TRBJ2-7; 9 nucleotides align to TRBD2. This CDR3 has 14 residues. Germline trimming cut 4 bases from V and 3 bases from J; bases unmatched to any gene: 4. Germline values: CDR1 LGHDT, CDR2 YNNKEL (reference sequence).

The chain has TRBV19 and TRBJ2-1; 10 nucleotides align to TRBD1. Germline V gene sequence: CDR1 LNHDA, CDR2 SQIVND (reference sequence). The CDR3 loop spans 15 amino acids. V gave up 3 bases and J gave up 8 bases; unmatched junction bases: 7. This CDR3 is CASSILGQGLDEQFF. CDR3 bases: TGTGCCAGTAGTATCTTGGGACAGGGGTTGGATGAGCAGTTCTTC.

Comment on this clonotype: A much larger clone differs by one base, so this may be a read error. This rearrangement joins TRBV2 to TRBJ2-6; 9 bases match TRBD1. Germline V CDR1 and CDR2: SNHLY, FYNNEI. The CDR3 totals 20 residues. In nucleotides, the CDR3 is TGTGCCAGCAGTGAATTGGGAGGGACAGGGACTCTCTCTGGGGCCAACCTCCTGACTTTC. This gives the protein CASSELGGTGTLSGANLLTF.

The chain has TRBV20-1 and TRBJ2-5; D perhaps matches TRBD1 (7 bases). The germline V gene encodes CDR1 DFQATT and CDR2 SNEGSKA (reference sequence). Trimming shortened V by 5 bases and J by 6 bases, and 19 bases separated the two germline ends. The length of the CDR3 is 14 residues. The CDR3 protein is CSASVEGAPKTQYF. The CDR3 DNA reads TGCAGTGCTTCCGTGGAGGGGGCGCCTAAGACCCAGTACTTC.